The rows below give T cell receptor beta chains drawn from one sample of a study of T cells in Graves' hyperthyroidism and ophthalmopathy. TCRdb recomputed calls from the multiplex PCR reads with MiXCR, one row per CDR3 protein. The sample consists of a few hundred thousand distinct CDR3 sequences, 46% of them appearing once. Specimen: peripheral blood or thyroid tissue (not recorded which). These receptors came from a woman aged 18-29 years with Graves' hyperthyroidism. The CDR3 runs from the conserved cysteine through the conserved F or W. The D gene is left open where the match is weak. Size values are once, few and many counts, or a class for expanded clones, and some rows have none.

d_call	j_call	v_call	clone_size	cdr3_nt	cdr3_aa
NA	TRBJ1-2	TRBV10-2	many	TGCGCCAGCAGGGAATCCGGGACCCAGAGCGGCTACACCTTC	CASRESGTQSGYTF
TRBD1	TRBJ1-2	TRBV7-9	many	TGTGCCAGCAGCTCCAATTCGGGACAGGGGTTCTATGGCTACACCTTC	CASSSNSGQGFYGYTF
NA	TRBJ2-7	TRBV20-1	many	TGCAGTGCTCAGTGGATCTACGAGCAGTACTTC	CSAQWIYEQYF
TRBD2	TRBJ2-1	TRBV2	NA	TGTGCCAACACCAACCTAGCGGGCAATGAGCAGTTCTTC	CANTNLAGNEQFF
NA	TRBJ1-1	TRBV6-1	many	TGTGCCAGCAGTGAACCTACAACAGTGCACCTTGAAGCTTTCTTT	CASSEPTTVHLEAFF
NA	TRBJ2-2	TRBV2	NA	TGTGCCAGCAGTGACATGGGGGTCACCGGGGAGCTGTTTTTT	CASSDMGVTGELFF
TRBD1	TRBJ1-2	TRBV6-5	many	TGTGCCAGCAGTTCCGGACAGGCCTATGGCTACACCTTC	CASSSGQAYGYTF
TRBD1	TRBJ2-7	TRBV12-3/TRBV12-4	few	TGTGCCAGCAGTTGGTGGGGACAGGGTGTATACGGGCAGTACTTC	CASSWWGQGVYGQYF
TRBD2	TRBJ2-6	TRBV5-4	NA	TGTGCCAGCAGCTTGCGAGCGGGATCCCACTCTGGGGCCAACGTCCTGACTTTC	CASSLRAGSHSGANVLTF
NA	TRBJ2-7	TRBV7-9	many	TGTGCCAGCAGCTTTGTGGCTCTGGAGGTATCCTACGAGCAGTACTTC	CASSFVALEVSYEQYF
TRBD1	TRBJ1-6	TRBV27	NA	TGTGCCAGCACCCGGGACAGGGGGGGATCACCCCTCCACTTT	CASTRDRGGSPLHF
TRBD1	TRBJ2-7	TRBV7-3	NA	TGTGCCAGCAGCTTAACTCCGGACAGGGTAGACGAGCAGTACTTC	CASSLTPDRVDEQYF
TRBD1	TRBJ2-5	TRBV7-9	NA	TGTGCCAGCAGTCGACAGGGGCCCAGGGAGACCCAGTACTTC	CASSRQGPRETQYF
NA	TRBJ1-3	TRBV19	few	TGTGCCAGTTGCGGGTTACGACAGATCAAGAACACCATATATTTT	CASCGLRQIKNTIYF
TRBD1	TRBJ1-1	TRBV6-5	NA	TGTGCCAGCATAAACAGGGGGCTTGAAAACACTGAAGCTTTCTTT	CASINRGLENTEAFF